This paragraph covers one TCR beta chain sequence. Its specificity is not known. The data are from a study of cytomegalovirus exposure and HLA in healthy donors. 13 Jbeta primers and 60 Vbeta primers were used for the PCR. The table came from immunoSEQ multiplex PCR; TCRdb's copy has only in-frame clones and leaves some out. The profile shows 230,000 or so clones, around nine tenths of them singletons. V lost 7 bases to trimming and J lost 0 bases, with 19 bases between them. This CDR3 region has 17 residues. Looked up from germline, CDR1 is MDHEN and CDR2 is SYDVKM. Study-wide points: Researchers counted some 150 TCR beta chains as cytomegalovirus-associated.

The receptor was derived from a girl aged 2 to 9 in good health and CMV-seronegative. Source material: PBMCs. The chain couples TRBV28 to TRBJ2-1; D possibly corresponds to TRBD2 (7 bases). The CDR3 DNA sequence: TGTGCCAGCACCCCATCCAAGGCGGGGGCCTCCTACAATGAGCAGTTCTTC. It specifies CASTPSKAGASYNEQFF.